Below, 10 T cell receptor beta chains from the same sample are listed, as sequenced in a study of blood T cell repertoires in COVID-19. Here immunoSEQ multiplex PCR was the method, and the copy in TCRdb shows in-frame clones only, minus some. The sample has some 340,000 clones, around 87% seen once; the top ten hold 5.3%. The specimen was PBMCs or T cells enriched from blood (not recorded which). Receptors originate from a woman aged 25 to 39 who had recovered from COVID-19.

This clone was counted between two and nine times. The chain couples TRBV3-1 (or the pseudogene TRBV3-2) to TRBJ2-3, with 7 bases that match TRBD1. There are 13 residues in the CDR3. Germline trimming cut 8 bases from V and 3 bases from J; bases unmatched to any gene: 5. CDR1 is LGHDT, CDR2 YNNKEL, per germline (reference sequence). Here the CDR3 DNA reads TGTGCCAGCTCGACAGGGAGAACAGATACGCAGTATTTT. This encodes CASSTGRTDTQYF.

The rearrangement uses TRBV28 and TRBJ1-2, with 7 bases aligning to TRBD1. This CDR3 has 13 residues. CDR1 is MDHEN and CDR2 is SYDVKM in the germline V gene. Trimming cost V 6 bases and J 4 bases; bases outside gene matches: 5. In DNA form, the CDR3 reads TGTGCCAGCAGGGACAGGAATCTCTATGGCTACACCTTC. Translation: CASRDRNLYGYTF.

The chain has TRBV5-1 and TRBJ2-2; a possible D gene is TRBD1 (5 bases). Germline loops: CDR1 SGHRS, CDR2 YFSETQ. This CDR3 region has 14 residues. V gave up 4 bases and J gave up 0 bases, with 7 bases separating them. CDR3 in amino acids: CASSQDTNTGELFF. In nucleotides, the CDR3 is TGCGCCAGCAGCCAGGACACGAACACCGGGGAGCTGTTTTTT.

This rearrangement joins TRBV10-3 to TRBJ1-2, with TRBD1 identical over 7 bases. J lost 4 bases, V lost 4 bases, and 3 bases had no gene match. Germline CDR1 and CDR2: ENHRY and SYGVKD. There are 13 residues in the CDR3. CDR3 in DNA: TGTGCCATCAGTGGGGGACAGTCCTATGGCTACACCTTC. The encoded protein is CAISGGQSYGYTF.

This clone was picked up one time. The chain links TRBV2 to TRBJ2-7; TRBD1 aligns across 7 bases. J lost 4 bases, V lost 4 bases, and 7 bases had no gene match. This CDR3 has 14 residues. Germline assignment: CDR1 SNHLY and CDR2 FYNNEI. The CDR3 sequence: CASSGTGESYEQYF. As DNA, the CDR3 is TGTGCCAGCAGTGGCACAGGGGAGTCGTACGAGCAGTACTTC.

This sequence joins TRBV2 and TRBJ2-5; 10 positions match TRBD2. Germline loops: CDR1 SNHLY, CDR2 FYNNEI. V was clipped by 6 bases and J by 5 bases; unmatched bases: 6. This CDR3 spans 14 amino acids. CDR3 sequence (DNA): TGTGCCAGCAGGCCGGGACTAGCGTTCGAGACCCAGTACTTC. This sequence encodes CASRPGLAFETQYF.

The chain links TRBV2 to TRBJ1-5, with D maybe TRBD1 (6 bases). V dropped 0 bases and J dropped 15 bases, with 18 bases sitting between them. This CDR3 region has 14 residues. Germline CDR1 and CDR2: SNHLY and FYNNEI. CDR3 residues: CASSEADFDGGGHF. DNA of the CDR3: TGTGCCAGCAGTGAAGCGGATTTTGATGGGGGCGGGCATTTT.

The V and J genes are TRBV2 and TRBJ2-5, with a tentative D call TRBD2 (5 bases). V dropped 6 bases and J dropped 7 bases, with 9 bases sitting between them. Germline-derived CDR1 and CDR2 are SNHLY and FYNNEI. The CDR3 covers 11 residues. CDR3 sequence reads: CASSPSGTQYF. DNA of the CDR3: TGTGCCAGCAGCCCCAGCGGGACCCAGTACTTC.

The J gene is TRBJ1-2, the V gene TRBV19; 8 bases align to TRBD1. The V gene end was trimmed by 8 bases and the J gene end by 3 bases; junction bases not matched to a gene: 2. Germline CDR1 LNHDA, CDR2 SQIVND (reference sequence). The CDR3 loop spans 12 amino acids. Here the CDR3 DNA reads TGTGCCAGTCGACAGGGGTACTATGGCTACACCTTC. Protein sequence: CASRQGYYGYTF.

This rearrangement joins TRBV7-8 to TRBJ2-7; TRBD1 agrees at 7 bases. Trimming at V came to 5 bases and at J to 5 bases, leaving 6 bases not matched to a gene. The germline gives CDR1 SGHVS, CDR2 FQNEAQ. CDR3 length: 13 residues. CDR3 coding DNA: TGTGCCAGCAGCCTAGGACAGGTCGACGAGCAGTACTTC. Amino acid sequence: CASSLGQVDEQYF.